This T cell receptor beta chain was sequenced during a study of early T cells in non-severe SARS-CoV-2 infection. On the study more broadly: Chains were unpaired, as sequencing was done on bulk RNA from unsorted whole blood.

TCRdb redid the calling of the 5' RACE reads with MiXCR, one entry per CDR3 protein. The sample lists tens of thousands of distinct CDR3 sequences; about 10% were seen once. This clonotype has ten or more counts. Its antigen is not identified. Study-wide results and caveats: VDJdb matches were skewed toward anti-spike CD8 T cell responses.

The CDR3 spans 16 residues. Germline loops: CDR1 MGHRA, CDR2 YSYEKL. The V and J ends lost 5 bases and 2 bases respectively, with 15 bases between them. The genes are TRBV4-1 and TRBJ1-4; no firm D call. Sequenced sample: whole blood. The receptor's source is an adult who was a healthcare worker with PCR-confirmed SARS-CoV-2 infection or an uninfected control (not recorded which). CDR3 amino acids: CASSTRLRTTNEKLFF. DNA of the CDR3: TGCGCCAGCAGCACTAGACTGAGAACGACTAATGAAAAACTGTTTTTT.